A selection of T cell receptor beta chains follows, all from one sample in a study of blood T cell repertoires in COVID-19. TCRdb's copy holds only in-frame clones and misses some; the assay was immunoSEQ multiplex PCR. There are 85,000 to 90,000 clones in the sample; 86% occur only once, and approximately 1.2% lies in the top ten. Material: peripheral blood. Receptor source: a man older than 75 with active or convalescent COVID-19. CDR3s include the opening cysteine and the closing phenylalanine or tryptophan. Each record gives: CDR3 protein, CDR3 DNA, D gene, V gene, J gene, clone size. A D gene is named only where the DNA matches it firmly. Part of the rows lack a size; the others show once, few, many or a class for expanded clones.

CDR3 protein: CASSSLLNTEAFF
CDR3 DNA: TGTGCCAGCAGCTCCCTGTTGAACACTGAAGCTTTCTTT
D gene: NA
V gene: TRBV7-2
J gene: TRBJ1-1
clone size: few

CDR3 protein: CASSLSPAKNEETQYF
CDR3 DNA: TGTGCCAGCAGTTTATCTCCAGCGAAGAACGAAGAGACCCAGTACTTC
D gene: NA
V gene: TRBV27
J gene: TRBJ2-5
clone size: NA

CDR3 protein: CASSFGTSGRRVGNEQFF
CDR3 DNA: TGTGCCAGCAGCTTTGGCACTAGCGGGAGGAGGGTAGGGAATGAGCAGTTCTTC
D gene: TRBD2
V gene: TRBV7-2
J gene: TRBJ2-1
clone size: NA

CDR3 protein: CASSFQDNTEAFF
CDR3 DNA: TGTGCCAGCAGCTTCCAGGATAACACTGAAGCTTTCTTT
D gene: NA
V gene: TRBV13
J gene: TRBJ1-1
clone size: NA

CDR3 protein: CASSLAPPGSGEETQYF
CDR3 DNA: TGTGCCAGCAGCTTAGCCCCCCCGGGTAGCGGGGAGGAGACCCAGTACTTC
D gene: TRBD2
V gene: TRBV7-2
J gene: TRBJ2-5
clone size: NA

CDR3 protein: CASSQETRDNTEAFF
CDR3 DNA: TGTGCCAGCAGCCAAGAAACCCGGGATAACACTGAAGCTTTCTTT
D gene: NA
V gene: TRBV3-1/TRBV3-2
J gene: TRBJ1-1
clone size: NA

CDR3 protein: CASSRAHRADYGYTF
CDR3 DNA: TGTGCCAGCAGTCGAGCCCACAGGGCTGACTATGGCTACACCTTC
D gene: NA
V gene: TRBV13
J gene: TRBJ1-2
clone size: once

CDR3 protein: CASSPRAGTPNTEAFF
CDR3 DNA: TGTGCCAGCTCACCACGGGCGGGGACCCCGAACACTGAAGCTTTCTTT
D gene: NA
V gene: TRBV18
J gene: TRBJ1-1
clone size: NA

CDR3 protein: CASSLGAGGPETQYF
CDR3 DNA: TGTGCCAGCAGCTTGGGAGCGGGAGGGCCGGAGACCCAGTACTTC
D gene: TRBD2
V gene: TRBV7-9
J gene: TRBJ2-5
clone size: once

CDR3 protein: CSASPSQDSGNQPQHF
CDR3 DNA: TGCAGTGCTAGTCCCTCCCAAGACAGTGGGAATCAGCCCCAGCATTTT
D gene: NA
V gene: TRBV20-1
J gene: TRBJ1-5
clone size: NA

CDR3 protein: CASSSTTSGGRNEQFF
CDR3 DNA: TGTGCCAGCAGCTCAACTACTAGCGGGGGGCGTAATGAGCAGTTCTTC
D gene: TRBD2
V gene: TRBV7-3
J gene: TRBJ2-1
clone size: NA

CDR3 protein: CAIRSSEGAITSGANVLTF
CDR3 DNA: TGTGCCATCAGGTCAAGTGAGGGAGCCATTACCTCTGGGGCCAACGTCCTGACTTTC
D gene: NA
V gene: TRBV10-3
J gene: TRBJ2-6
clone size: NA

CDR3 protein: CASSLGQGFSYGYTF
CDR3 DNA: TGTGCCAGTAGTCTGGGACAGGGCTTTTCCTATGGCTACACCTTC
D gene: TRBD1
V gene: TRBV19
J gene: TRBJ1-2
clone size: NA

CDR3 protein: CASSQGTGLLGYTF
CDR3 DNA: TGTGCCAGCAGCCAAGGGACAGGACTTTTGGGCTACACCTTC
D gene: TRBD1
V gene: TRBV3-1/TRBV3-2
J gene: TRBJ1-2
clone size: NA

CDR3 protein: CASSYSTGGRKTEAFF
CDR3 DNA: TGTGCCAGCAGTTACTCTACAGGGGGCCGGAAGACTGAAGCTTTCTTT
D gene: TRBD1
V gene: TRBV6-2/TRBV6-3
J gene: TRBJ1-1
clone size: NA

CDR3 protein: CASSRTANTEAFF
CDR3 DNA: TGTGCCAGCAGCCGAACAGCGAACACTGAAGCTTTCTTT
D gene: NA
V gene: TRBV11-2
J gene: TRBJ1-1
clone size: NA

CDR3 protein: CASTGTGSGYTF
CDR3 DNA: TGTGCCAGCACCGGGACAGGGTCCGGCTACACCTTC
D gene: TRBD1
V gene: TRBV25-1
J gene: TRBJ1-2
clone size: NA

CDR3 protein: CASSQSGRGNTGELFF
CDR3 DNA: TGTGCCAGCAGTCAAAGCGGGAGGGGAAACACCGGGGAGCTGTTTTTT
D gene: TRBD2
V gene: TRBV28
J gene: TRBJ2-2
clone size: NA

CDR3 protein: CASNAGGRANYGYTF
CDR3 DNA: TGTGCCAGCAACGCAGGGGGCAGGGCTAACTATGGCTACACCTTC
D gene: TRBD1
V gene: TRBV7-2
J gene: TRBJ1-2
clone size: NA

CDR3 protein: CASGQGPEAFF
CDR3 DNA: TGTGCCAGCGGACAGGGCCCTGAAGCTTTCTTT
D gene: TRBD1
V gene: TRBV6-5
J gene: TRBJ1-1
clone size: NA

CDR3 protein: CASTMRLSTDTQYF
CDR3 DNA: TGTGCCAGCACCATGAGACTTAGCACAGATACGCAGTATTTT
D gene: NA
V gene: TRBV2
J gene: TRBJ2-3
clone size: few

CDR3 protein: CASSEGGQGWADTQYF
CDR3 DNA: TGTGCCAGCAGTGAAGGGGGACAGGGGTGGGCAGATACGCAGTATTTT
D gene: TRBD1
V gene: TRBV6-1
J gene: TRBJ2-3
clone size: NA

CDR3 protein: CASSRQGSGQETQYF
CDR3 DNA: TGTGCCAGCAGTCGACAGGGGAGTGGACAAGAGACCCAGTACTTC
D gene: TRBD1
V gene: TRBV6-5
J gene: TRBJ2-5
clone size: NA

CDR3 protein: CSAGQGGEQYF
CDR3 DNA: TGCAGTGCTGGACAGGGAGGCGAGCAGTACTTC
D gene: TRBD1
V gene: TRBV20-1
J gene: TRBJ2-7
clone size: NA

CDR3 protein: CASSLFSPKSSGRANEQFF
CDR3 DNA: TGTGCCAGCAGTTTATTTTCCCCCAAAAGTAGCGGGAGGGCCAATGAGCAGTTCTTC
D gene: TRBD2
V gene: TRBV27
J gene: TRBJ2-1
clone size: NA

CDR3 protein: CAISPDRVSGNTIYF
CDR3 DNA: TGTGCCATCAGCCCGGACAGGGTGAGCGGAAACACCATATATTTT
D gene: TRBD1
V gene: TRBV10-3
J gene: TRBJ1-3
clone size: NA

CDR3 protein: CASSLSPLRGQTNEKLFF
CDR3 DNA: TGCGCCAGCAGCTTGAGCCCCCTGCGGGGACAGACTAATGAAAAACTGTTTTTT
D gene: TRBD1
V gene: TRBV5-1
J gene: TRBJ1-4
clone size: NA

CDR3 protein: CAWSVPGTVSGNTIYF
CDR3 DNA: TGTGCCTGGAGTGTACCCGGGACAGTCTCTGGAAACACCATATATTTT
D gene: TRBD1
V gene: TRBV30
J gene: TRBJ1-3
clone size: NA

CDR3 protein: CSVLRDRETEAFF
CDR3 DNA: TGCAGCGTTCTCAGGGACAGGGAGACTGAAGCTTTCTTT
D gene: TRBD1
V gene: TRBV29-1
J gene: TRBJ1-1
clone size: NA

CDR3 protein: CASSPPPSGGRRNEQFF
CDR3 DNA: TGTGCCAGCAGCCCTCCTCCTTCGGGCGGGAGGAGGAATGAGCAGTTCTTC
D gene: TRBD2
V gene: TRBV13
J gene: TRBJ2-1
clone size: NA

CDR3 protein: CASRYARGSSYEQYF
CDR3 DNA: TGTGCCAGCAGATACGCTAGGGGGAGCTCCTACGAGCAGTACTTC
D gene: NA
V gene: TRBV28
J gene: TRBJ2-7
clone size: NA

CDR3 protein: CASRLDRGRNSPLHF
CDR3 DNA: TGTGCCAGCAGACTTGACAGGGGCAGGAATTCACCCCTCCACTTT
D gene: TRBD1
V gene: TRBV2
J gene: TRBJ1-6
clone size: NA

CDR3 protein: CASSTGLAGAVPSRYF
CDR3 DNA: TGTGCCAGCAGCACGGGACTAGCGGGCGCCGTACCATCACGGTACTTC
D gene: TRBD2
V gene: TRBV5-6
J gene: TRBJ2-5
clone size: NA

CDR3 protein: CASSLQTGANTGELFF
CDR3 DNA: TGTGCCAGCAGCTTACAAACAGGAGCGAACACCGGGGAGCTGTTTTTT
D gene: NA
V gene: TRBV11-3
J gene: TRBJ2-2
clone size: NA

CDR3 protein: CAISAGLGLNEQFF
CDR3 DNA: TGTGCCATCAGTGCGGGTCTGGGGCTCAATGAGCAGTTCTTC
D gene: NA
V gene: TRBV10-3
J gene: TRBJ2-1
clone size: NA

CDR3 protein: CASSLQGGNEQFF
CDR3 DNA: TGTGCCAGCAGCTTACAAGGGGGCAATGAGCAGTTCTTC
D gene: NA
V gene: TRBV11-3
J gene: TRBJ2-1
clone size: NA

CDR3 protein: CASLVGTAEQTYYSGNTIYF
CDR3 DNA: TGTGCCAGCCTTGTTGGGACAGCCGAACAAACTTATTATTCTGGAAACACCATATATTTT
D gene: TRBD1
V gene: TRBV19
J gene: TRBJ1-3
clone size: NA

CDR3 protein: CASSREFKITEAFF
CDR3 DNA: TGCGCCAGCAGCCGGGAATTTAAAATCACTGAAGCTTTCTTT
D gene: NA
V gene: TRBV5-1
J gene: TRBJ1-1
clone size: once

CDR3 protein: CATSDTRTGDNEQFF
CDR3 DNA: TGTGCCACCAGTGATACTAGGACAGGGGACAATGAGCAGTTCTTC
D gene: TRBD1
V gene: TRBV24-1
J gene: TRBJ2-1
clone size: NA

CDR3 protein: CASSVGGVGTGELFF
CDR3 DNA: TGTGCCAGCAGCGTAGGGGGGGTTGGCACCGGGGAGCTGTTTTTT
D gene: NA
V gene: TRBV9
J gene: TRBJ2-2
clone size: NA

CDR3 protein: CASSLREAETLYNEQFF
CDR3 DNA: TGTGCCAGCAGCCTTCGGGAGGCGGAGACACTATACAATGAGCAGTTCTTC
D gene: TRBD2
V gene: TRBV3-1/TRBV3-2
J gene: TRBJ2-1
clone size: NA

CDR3 protein: CASSMANQPQHF
CDR3 DNA: TGTGCCTCTAGTATGGCTAATCAGCCCCAGCATTTT
D gene: NA
V gene: TRBV12-3/TRBV12-4
J gene: TRBJ1-5
clone size: NA

CDR3 protein: CASSPRQGPEQYF
CDR3 DNA: TGTGCCAGCTCACCCCGACAGGGCCCCGAGCAGTACTTC
D gene: TRBD1
V gene: TRBV18
J gene: TRBJ2-7
clone size: NA

CDR3 protein: CASSSLAGQGYTQYF
CDR3 DNA: TGTGCCAGCAGCTCCTTAGCGGGACAGGGCTATACGCAGTATTTT
D gene: NA
V gene: TRBV7-3
J gene: TRBJ2-3
clone size: NA

CDR3 protein: CASSQSSGLAGKETQYF
CDR3 DNA: TGCGCCAGCAGCCAATCTTCGGGACTAGCGGGAAAGGAGACCCAGTACTTC
D gene: TRBD2
V gene: TRBV4-3
J gene: TRBJ2-5
clone size: NA

CDR3 protein: CAIRTGQGSNTGELFF
CDR3 DNA: TGTGCCATCAGAACGGGACAGGGATCGAACACCGGGGAGCTGTTTTTT
D gene: TRBD1
V gene: TRBV10-3
J gene: TRBJ2-2
clone size: NA

CDR3 protein: CATSSYGSSYEQYF
CDR3 DNA: TGTGCCACCAGCAGTTATGGGAGCTCCTACGAGCAGTACTTC
D gene: NA
V gene: TRBV15
J gene: TRBJ2-7
clone size: NA

CDR3 protein: CASSPLTGSSYNEQFF
CDR3 DNA: TGTGCCAGCTCACCACTAACCGGGAGCTCCTACAATGAGCAGTTCTTC
D gene: NA
V gene: TRBV18
J gene: TRBJ2-1
clone size: NA

CDR3 protein: CASSFPGMNEQYF
CDR3 DNA: TGTGCCAGCAGCTTTCCAGGAATGAACGAGCAGTACTTC
D gene: NA
V gene: TRBV5-5
J gene: TRBJ2-7
clone size: NA

CDR3 protein: CASSPEQGWTEAFF
CDR3 DNA: TGTGCCAGTAGTCCAGAACAGGGCTGGACTGAAGCTTTCTTT
D gene: NA
V gene: TRBV19
J gene: TRBJ1-1
clone size: NA

CDR3 protein: CAVGGTEAFF
CDR3 DNA: TGTGCCGTAGGGGGCACTGAAGCTTTCTTT
D gene: NA
V gene: TRBV12-3/TRBV12-4
J gene: TRBJ1-1
clone size: NA

CDR3 protein: CASSPERTGLGGYTF
CDR3 DNA: TGTGCCAGCTCACCAGAACGGACAGGGCTCGGTGGCTACACCTTC
D gene: TRBD1
V gene: TRBV18
J gene: TRBJ1-2
clone size: NA

CDR3 protein: CASSQESIYNSPLHF
CDR3 DNA: TGCGCCAGCAGCCAGGAGAGCATATATAATTCACCCCTCCACTTT
D gene: NA
V gene: TRBV4-1
J gene: TRBJ1-6
clone size: once

CDR3 protein: CASSGGQLETQYF
CDR3 DNA: TGTGCCAGCAGCGGTGGACAGCTAGAGACCCAGTACTTC
D gene: NA
V gene: TRBV5-5
J gene: TRBJ2-5
clone size: NA

CDR3 protein: CASSIDTGTSGNNEQFF
CDR3 DNA: TGTGCCAGTAGTATAGATACCGGGACTAGCGGGAACAATGAGCAGTTCTTC
D gene: TRBD2
V gene: TRBV19
J gene: TRBJ2-1
clone size: NA

CDR3 protein: CASKEAGYTEAFF
CDR3 DNA: TGTGCCAGCAAGGAGGCAGGCTACACTGAAGCTTTCTTT
D gene: NA
V gene: TRBV6-5
J gene: TRBJ1-1
clone size: few